The sequence of this T cell receptor (beta chain) was determined in a study of tumor and adjacent non-tumor tissue in lung cancer. On the study more broadly: Patients comprised some eleven adenocarcinoma, 2 squamous cell carcinoma and 1 small cell lung cancer. The patients, 10 or so men and 5 or 6 women, were roughly 30 to 80 with stage I to III disease. Study results and caveats: Compared with tumor, normal lung showed significantly lower TCR diversity. Higher tumor TCR diversity was associated with shorter survival.

RNA was extracted from bulk tissue without any cell sorting. A modified ARM-PCR protocol with three rounds of nested PCR amplified TCRbeta. MiXCR was run by TCRdb on the multiplex PCR reads, yielding one entry per CDR3 protein. The sample has about 85,000 distinct CDR3 sequences, roughly 62% seen once; the top ten hold 15%. Germline V lookup: CDR1 SQVTM, CDR2 ANQGSEA. The germline V and J ends were trimmed by 6 bases and 2 bases, with 15 bases remaining between them. CDR3 length: 14 residues. To note about this clonotype: Its antigen is unidentified. A much larger clone differs by one base, so this may be a read error. Because it lacks the conserved phenylalanine or tryptophan at the end, this CDR3 is likely a read error.

Sequenced material: lung tumor tissue. The receptor was derived from a man aged 65-85 years with non-small cell lung cancer. V usage is TRBV29-1 and J usage is TRBJ2-3; D uncertain. CDR3 coding DNA: TGCAGCGTCTCCCTTCTGGGAAACACAGATACGCAGTATCTT. It encodes CSVSLLGNTDTQYL.